The entry below gives a single T cell receptor (beta chain) sequence along with its context. The target of this receptor is not known. No quality values exist for individual bases; no much larger clone is one base distant. Preparation of the library involved 5' RACE. The listed sequencing device is Illumina HiSeq 2500. A second roughly 6 to 11 cycle PCR used a sample-barcoded 5' primer and a J-beta primer mix. Each TCR beta cDNA molecule received a unique molecular identifier from a template-switch 5' adaptor carrying 12 random nucleotides. At least 2.5 million CDR3-containing paired-end reads were obtained from each sample. All of the RNA was converted into first-strand cDNA using the Mint cDNA synthesis kit, with a TRBC-specific oligonucleotide serving as the primer. Following uracil-DNA glycosylase treatment, all cDNA underwent a first 18-cycle PCR with the universal primers M1SS and BC2_uni_R. In the original analysis: Each sample was normalized by randomly selecting 1 million high-quality reads, each carrying a distinct molecular identifier. Reads sharing molecular identifiers were discarded rather than binned into consensus sequences. MiTCR, set to a Q25 quality threshold and the strictest error-elimination algorithm, was used for CDR3 identification, clonotype clustering and error correction. A nonparametric unseen species model with Euler transformation was used to estimate a lower bound on total TCR beta diversity. TCRdb reran the public reads through fastp at Q25 and MiXCR, keeping productive beta chains. Entries are consolidated by CDR3 protein sequence, retaining the most common genes and DNA. The authors' filters were not applied to this entry. The sample data list roughly 800,000 distinct CDR3 sequences, and nearly 60% of these were observed just once. The ten biggest clones cover about 20% of the sample.

This entry belongs to a study of blood T cells in healthy people across ages (dated by TCRdb to the mid-2010s). Regarding the study in general: Template switching captured roughly one uniquely barcoded TCR beta cDNA molecule per two T cells in model experiments. Using the same blood draw, the study looked at two additional independent replicas of 1 million unique cDNA reads for two donors, one aged 18 to 30 and the other aged 80 or older. Age-related changes in TCR beta repertoire diversity were measured in the study by deep sequencing normalized with unique cDNA molecular identifiers. To avoid experimental bias, donors of different ages were spread randomly across the sequencing lanes. Four age groups were formed from the donors: young (average 16 years), middle-aged (approximately 40), aged (more than 55) and long-lived (about 80).

Donors were a few dozen systemically healthy Caucasian individuals from Russia aged 6 to 90 years. Around 10 milliliters of peripheral blood were drawn from each donor into EDTA-treated Vacutainer tubes. Ficoll-Paque density-gradient centrifugation was used to isolate PBMCs, with at least 7 million per sample. Trizol reagent was used to extract total RNA from the PBMCs, yielding at least 5.5 micrograms per sample. For every donor, flow cytometry on a PBMC aliquot measured the percentage of naive CD45RAhigh/CD27high T cells. General conclusions and limits of the study: The CMV infection status of donors was not known, potentially confounding age-related changes in expanded clonotypes. The long-lived group showed more naive CD4+ T cells, fewer expanded clones and increased TCR diversity than the aged group, suggesting age selection. Estimates of total diversity based on one million sequenced T cells were considered lower bounds and underestimates. A strong correlation was found between observed TCR beta diversity and the percentage of naive T cells measured by flow cytometry. Conclusive comparison of naive and antigen-experienced compartments was prevented by the profiling of bulk unsorted PBMCs. Observed TCR beta diversity per million T cells fell roughly linearly with age, and a significant reduction was already apparent by age around 40.

The CDR3 spans 12 residues, from the cysteine through the phenylalanine. The DNA shown is the 36-base CDR3, in frame from base 1. CDR1 is given as DFQATT and CDR2 as SNEGSKA, both from the germline V gene (reference sequence). V and J are truncated by 6 bases and 3 bases respectively, leaving an intervening sequence of 11 bases. The source of this sequence is a man aged 25-40 years in good health. The sequenced material came from blood. The chain employs TRBV20-1 and TRBJ2-5; no D gene call is confident. The CDR3 protein sequence reads: CSAAVLEETQYF. The nucleotides read TGCAGTGCGGCGGTCTTGGAAGAGACCCAGTACTTC.